One T cell receptor (beta chain) is described in this entry. Treatment given: 15 to 20 received Ad26.COV2.S at low or high dose, single or two shots; about 5 received placebo; per-sample allocation not given. Repertoires come from day 63 after the first vaccine or placebo injection. These data come from a study of Ad26.COV2.S vaccination and SARS-CoV-2 variants. Assay: immunoSEQ multiplex PCR; the TCRdb copy retains only in-frame clones and omits some. Among about 410,000 clones listed, about nine tenths were seen once. The sequencing used peripheral blood, collected in a trial of Ad26.COV2.S vaccine versus placebo. The receptor comes from a person between 18 and 59 years old who received the Ad26.COV2.S COVID-19 vaccine or a placebo.

The CDR3 DNA reads TGTGCCAGCAGCTCACAGCGGGGGGCCTCAGATACGCAGTATTTT. It translates to CASSSQRGASDTQYF. The chain carries TRBV7-9 and TRBJ2-3, with 9 nucleotides matching TRBD2. CDR3 length: 15 amino acids. Germline V gene data show CDR1 as SEHNR and CDR2 as FQNEAQ (reference sequence). After removal of 4 bases from V and 4 bases from J, the junction contained 6 bases not matched to a gene.